The TCR beta chain under discussion was sequenced for a study of T cells in Graves' hyperthyroidism and ophthalmopathy. Researchers took RNA transcripts and amplified the TCR beta CDR3 regions from them. Initially, a first-round RT-PCR of the TCR CDR3 employed the HTBI primer set. TCRdb analysed the multiplex PCR reads with MiXCR anew, one entry per CDR3 protein. The table records hundreds of thousands of distinct CDR3 sequences, roughly 46% of them present only once. Stable hyperthyroidism: no ophthalmopathy progression over 18 months of follow-up. The ends were cut back, 4 bases at V and 4 bases at J, with 13 bases in the middle. Per germline, CDR1 LNHNV and CDR2 YYDKDF (reference sequence). The CDR3 covers 14 residues.

The genes are TRBV15 and TRBJ1-2, with D possibly TRBD1 on 5 matching bases. The source material was peripheral blood or thyroid tissue (not recorded which). The receptor comes from a woman in her late teens or twenties with Graves' hyperthyroidism. Here the CDR3 reads CATSTRDLAYGYTF. CDR3 nucleotide sequence: TGTGCCACCAGCACCCGGGACCTGGCCTATGGCTACACCTTC.